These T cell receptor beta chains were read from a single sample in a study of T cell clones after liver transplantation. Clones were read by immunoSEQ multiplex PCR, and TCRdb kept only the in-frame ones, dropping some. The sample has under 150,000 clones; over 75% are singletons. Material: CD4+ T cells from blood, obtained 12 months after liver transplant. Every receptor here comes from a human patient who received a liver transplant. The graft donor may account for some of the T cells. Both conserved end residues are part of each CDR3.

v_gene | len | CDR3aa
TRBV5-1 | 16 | CASSLGPRSNTGELFF
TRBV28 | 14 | CASSSQGMRETQYF
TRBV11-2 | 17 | CASSPRFASVSPHEQFF
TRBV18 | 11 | CASSLQETQYF
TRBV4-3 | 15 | CASSQDRRGNQPQHF
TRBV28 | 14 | CASSRDTSLREQYF
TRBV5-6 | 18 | CASSLEFWGASGEYEQYF
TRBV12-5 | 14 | CASGPIRGPYEQYF
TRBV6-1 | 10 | CASSERRAFF
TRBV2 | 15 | CASSGPGTEQETQYF
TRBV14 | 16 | CASSLTFSVSYNEQFF
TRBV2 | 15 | CASALARDVFDEQFF
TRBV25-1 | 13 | CASSGSHNNEQFF
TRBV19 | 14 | CATSGQGGGQPQHF
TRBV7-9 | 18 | CASSPRTGISSGANVLTF
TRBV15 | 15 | CATSTSGSSYNEQFF
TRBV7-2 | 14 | CASSYGQLGTEAFF
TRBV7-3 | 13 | CATFRDRSNEQFF
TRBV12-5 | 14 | CASGLELGTDTQYF
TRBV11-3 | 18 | CASSLDAFLHRSGNTIYF
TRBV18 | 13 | CASSPTGGYEQYF
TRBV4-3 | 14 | CASSQDVPADTQYF
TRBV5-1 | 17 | CASSFDRTGFGADTQYF
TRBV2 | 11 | CASSERETQYF
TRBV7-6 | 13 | CASSQGRTYEQYF
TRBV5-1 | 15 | CASCDPGQGNNEQYF
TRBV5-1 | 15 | CASSLEPDSNQPQHF
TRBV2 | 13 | CASRRQGSTEAFF